This entry is about one TCR beta chain. This clonotype was detected only a few times. This receptor's antigen is unknown. No base quality information exists; no much larger clone differs at one position. The data were produced on an Illumina NovaSeq 6000. Using 5'RACE with constant-segment primers, TCRalpha and TCRbeta cDNA libraries were constructed, with sample barcodes and unique molecular identifiers added in the process. RNA was extracted from every sample with Trizol reagent. Library amplification was performed in two PCR steps, and a second sample barcode and Illumina TruSeq adapters were introduced in the second step. Sequencing of the libraries was done on an Illumina NovaSeq, producing 2 x 150 bp paired-end reads. Per the authors' processing: The reads were demultiplexed and collapsed into UMI-guided consensus sequences using migec v1.2.7. Using mixcr v2.1.11, UMI consensuses were aligned to TRA and TRB V and J templates and then assembled into clonotypes. Clonotypes were classified as expanded or contracted when called significant by both edgeR and NoisET, with noise models trained on biological replicates. For edgeR calls, the thresholds were a false discovery rate-adjusted p below 0.01 and a log2 fold-change of 1. As an exploratory analysis of dynamics, max-normalized trajectories of the 1000 most abundant clonotypes were examined by PCA with hierarchical clustering. The CD4 or CD8 phenotype of responding clones was assigned using the separately sequenced CD4+ and CD8+ repertoires. In-frame beta chains were kept once TCRdb had trimmed the public reads at Q25 with fastp and called clones with MiXCR. Under each unique CDR3 protein, matching rows form one entry showing the most common genes and DNA. It is TCRdb's table, rather than the study itself, that gives the V and J calls and clone size. The sample contains 260,000 or so distinct CDR3 sequences, over 15% of them found a single time. The ten largest clones capture 22% of the sample.

The data belong to a study of T-cell memory formation after mild COVID-19 (dated by TCRdb to the early 2020s). For context, the study as a whole: TCR sequence clusters from the two donors were largely donor specific. Two young, previously healthy adult volunteers, one female and one male, were included in the cohort. T-cell clones expanding and contracting after mild COVID-19 in two donors were tracked by longitudinal TCRalpha and TCRbeta repertoire sequencing. Here is what the overall study found, with its caveats: The detection of some responding clones in pre-infection memory suggests that pre-existing cross-reactive memory T cells joined the SARS-CoV-2 response. SARS-CoV-2 specificity of the second-wave clones peaking on day 37 was not confirmed. Contracting CD4+ clones appeared mostly in the CM and EM memory subsets, whereas CD8+ clones were enriched in EMRA. Only a couple of mild cases were covered by the study, and larger cohorts that include severe cases with pre-infection samples were considered necessary. From day 15 to 85, contracting clones showed balanced CD4/CD8 phenotypes, whereas a second wave of clones that expanded from day 15 to 37 leaned towards CD4+.

The germline V gene encodes CDR1 SGHRS and CDR2 YFSETQ. Reading from cysteine to phenylalanine, the CDR3 counts 14 amino acids. The sequence is cut down to CDR3 DNA, 42 bases in frame from base 1. The junction carries 16 bases between V and J, which are trimmed by 5 bases and 6 bases respectively. Ficoll-Paque density gradient centrifugation was used to isolate PBMCs. Sequenced: PBMCs or a T cell subset sorted from them (not recorded which). Here the chain combines TRBV5-1 and TRBJ2-3; the D segment is perhaps TRBD1 or TRBD2, each sharing 7 matched bases. This receptor was taken from a man aged 18 to 30 who had mild COVID-19 (a few samples of this study predate the infection). The sample titles of this study are shuffled in the database, so cell type and time point are left out; the donor was told from shared clones. The CDR3 reads as follows: CASRYDREGDTQYF. In nucleotide form, the sequence is TGCGCCAGCAGATACGACAGGGAGGGGGATACGCAGTATTTT.